What follows are 20 T cell receptor beta chains derived from one specimen sequenced in a study of cytomegalovirus exposure and HLA in healthy donors. The protocol was immunoSEQ multiplex PCR, while the TCRdb copy is restricted to in-frame clones and leaves out a portion. The table shows 100,000 to 150,000 clones, with 75% to 90% occurring only once. The specimen sequenced was PBMCs. Source of these receptors: a woman aged 18 to 35 in good health and CMV-seronegative.

The chain combines TRBV28 with TRBJ1-3; weak D call: TRBD1 (6 bases). Between the trimmed V and J ends, which lost 2 bases and 0 bases, there was a span of 14 bases. Per germline, CDR1 MDHEN and CDR2 SYDVKM. This CDR3 contains 17 residues. In DNA, the CDR3 is TGTGCCAGCAGTTTAGGGCCAGGGGACCTCTCTGGAAACACCATATATTTT. Protein: CASSLGPGDLSGNTIYF.

The chain carries TRBV28 and TRBJ2-7, with 10 bases identical to TRBD1. The CDR3 length is 15 residues. V gave up 6 bases and J gave up 4 bases; unmatched junction bases: 9. CDR1 is MDHEN, CDR2 SYDVKM, per germline. Here the CDR3 DNA reads TGTGCCAGCAGGTCCTCCGGGACAGGGGATTACGAGCAGTACTTC. This encodes CASRSSGTGDYEQYF.

This CDR3 reads CASSPQFPGNTIYF. The CDR3 coding sequence is TGTGCCAGCAGTCCCCAGTTCCCTGGAAACACCATATATTTT. The chain uses TRBV27 and TRBJ1-3; no reliable D call. The length of the CDR3 is 14 residues. Germline V CDR1 and CDR2: MNHEY, SMNVEV (reference sequence). V dropped 5 bases and J dropped 2 bases, with 10 bases sitting between them.

The chain carries TRBV6-1 and TRBJ2-3; 8 bases agree with TRBD2. This CDR3 has 17 residues. V dropped 2 bases and J dropped 1; count of bases not matched to a gene: 8. The germline V gene encodes CDR1 MNHNS and CDR2 SASEGT. The DNA of the CDR3 is TGTGCCAGCAGTGAATCAATTGCGGGGGGCGGCACAGATACGCAGTATTTT. Translating it yields CASSESIAGGGTDTQYF.

The rearrangement links TRBV5-1 to TRBJ2-5; a weak D match, TRBD1 (5 bases). Germline values: CDR1 SGHRS, CDR2 YFSETQ. The CDR3 length is 14 residues. The V end lost 1 base, the J end lost 2 bases, and 9 bases lay between the germline ends. The CDR3 nucleotides are TGCGCCAGCAGCTTGCAACAGGCACAAGAGACCCAGTACTTC. It yields the protein CASSLQQAQETQYF.

The chain carries TRBV10-2 and TRBJ2-3, with 11 bases matching TRBD2. The J segment lost 5 bases and the V segment lost 7 bases, leaving 5 bases of the junction unmatched. This CDR3 contains 14 residues. Germline V gene data show CDR1 as WSHSY and CDR2 as SAAADI. CDR3 in amino acids: CASTVAGGVDTQYF. The DNA of the CDR3 is TGCGCCAGCACAGTAGCGGGGGGGGTAGATACGCAGTATTTT.

As DNA, the CDR3 is TGTGCCACCTCCGGACAGGGGACCTCCTACGAGCAGTACGTC. Its translation is CATSGQGTSYEQYV. This sequence joins TRBV10-3 and TRBJ2-7, with 9 nucleotides matching TRBD1. Trimming cost V 10 bases and J 0 bases; bases outside gene matches: 7. The germline V gene has CDR1 ENHRY and CDR2 SYGVKD. The CDR3 loop spans 14 amino acids.

The chain carries TRBV6-4 and TRBJ2-6; maybe TRBD1 (6 bases). The V and J ends lost 0 bases and 2 bases respectively, with 14 bases between them. There are 18 residues in the CDR3. Looked up from germline, CDR1 is MRHNA and CDR2 is SNTAGT. The CDR3 protein is CASSDSPVGTTGANVLTF. DNA for the CDR3: TGTGCCAGCAGTGACTCTCCTGTAGGGACAACTGGGGCCAACGTCCTGACTTTC.

The sample holds one count of this clone. This chain uses TRBV14 with TRBJ1-2; no definite D call. Trimming took 5 bases from V and 4 from J, leaving 8 bases between them. The CDR3 extends over 12 amino acids. Germline V CDR1 and CDR2: SGHDN, FVKESK. This CDR3 is CASSGSFYGYTF. The CDR3 DNA is TGTGCCAGCAGCGGGAGCTTCTATGGCTACACCTTC.

The J gene is TRBJ2-5, the V gene TRBV5-6; possibly TRBD2 for D (6 bases). The length of the CDR3 is 12 residues. The V gene lost 5 bases and the J gene lost 5 bases, with 10 bases spanning the gap. CDR1 and CDR2 (germline): SGHDT, YYEEEE. The CDR3 sequence is CASRSGLETQYF. The CDR3 DNA follows: TGTGCCAGCAGATCGGGACTCGAGACCCAGTACTTC.

The count of this clone is one. J is TRBJ2-1 and V is TRBV6-5; TRBD2 agrees at 11 bases. The CDR3 is 15 residues long. With 5 bases clipped from V and 4 bases from J, the junction kept 4 bases outside the gene matches. Per the germline V gene, CDR1 is MNHEY and CDR2 is SVGAGI. Here the CDR3 reads CASSRRLAGYNEQFF. In nucleotides, the CDR3 is TGTGCCAGCAGTCGGCGACTAGCGGGGTACAATGAGCAGTTCTTC.

The V and J genes are TRBV28 and TRBJ1-6; D gene uncertain. The CDR3 consists of 15 residues. Deletions cut 7 bases from V and 0 bases from J, with 10 bases between. Germline lookup yields CDR1 MDHEN and CDR2 SYDVKM. The CDR3 loop is CASNLPSSYNSPLHF. CDR3 nucleotide sequence: TGTGCCAGCAACCTCCCGAGCTCCTATAATTCACCCCTCCACTTT.

The chain carries TRBV5-1 and TRBJ2-5; TRBD2 matches 7 bases. Germline V gives CDR1 SGHRS, CDR2 YFSETQ. The CDR3 has 13 amino acids. V gave up 9 bases and J gave up 2 bases; unmatched junction bases: 7. The CDR3 here is CATREGLQETQYF. In DNA, the CDR3 is TGCGCCACCAGGGAGGGTTTACAAGAGACCCAGTACTTC.

This chain joins TRBV11-3 and TRBJ2-1; 13 bases map to TRBD2. The V segment lost 5 bases and the J segment 10 bases; nucleotides outside the gene matches: 8. CDR1 is SGHNT and CDR2 is YENEEA in the germline V gene. The CDR3 extends over 15 amino acids. The CDR3, as DNA: TGTGCCAGCAGCCCGAGGACTAGCGGGAGTTTGGAGCAGTTCTTC. The encoded protein is CASSPRTSGSLEQFF.

The genes are TRBV11-2 and TRBJ1-3; the D is unclear. The germline V gene has CDR1 SGHAT and CDR2 FQNNGV. Between the trimmed V and J ends, which lost 2 bases and 0 bases, there was a span of 14 bases. The CDR3 contains 17 residues. CDR3 nucleotides: TGTGCCAGCAGCTTATCGCCTCGGGGAAACTCTGGAAACACCATATATTTT. Encoded protein: CASSLSPRGNSGNTIYF. The complete variable domain, with remaining parts taken from reference TRBV11-2 and TRBJ1-3, reads EAGVAQSPRYKIIEKRQSVAFWCNPISGHATLYWYQQILGQGPKLLIQFQNNGVVDDSQLPKDRFSAERLKGVDSTLKIQPAKLEDSAVYLCASSLSPRGNSGNTIYFGEGSWLTVV.

V usage is TRBV9 and J usage is TRBJ1-5; D is unclear. The germline CDR1 and CDR2 sequences are SGDLS and YYNGEE. Trimming removed 6 bases at V and 1 base at J, with 11 bases between. CDR3 length: 14 amino acids. CDR3 amino acids: CASNTGKSNQPQHF. The CDR3 nucleotides are TGTGCCAGCAATACGGGGAAGAGCAATCAGCCCCAGCATTTT.

The chain joins TRBV28 to TRBJ1-2; TRBD1 agrees at 7 bases. From germline, CDR1 is MDHEN and CDR2 SYDVKM. The CDR3 totals 15 residues. V lost 6 bases to trimming and J lost 5 bases; unmatched junction nucleotides: 12. As DNA, the CDR3 is TGTGCCAGCAGCCGAATGACAGGGAGTTCGTATGGCTACACCTTC. Translation gives CASSRMTGSSYGYTF.

The genes are TRBV25-1 and TRBJ1-2; D might be TRBD1 (6 bases). CDR1 and CDR2 from the germline V gene are MGHDK and SYGVNS. Trimming stripped 2 bases from V and 8 bases from J, with 15 bases between. The CDR3 consists of 14 residues. CDR3 in amino acids: CASSEPKDRGGYTF. DNA for the CDR3: TGTGCCAGCAGTGAACCCAAGGACAGAGGAGGCTACACCTTC.

This clone has only a few counts. The rearrangement uses TRBV30 and TRBJ1-2, with a possible D match to TRBD1 (6 bases). This CDR3 region has 13 residues. Germline CDR1 is GTSNPN and CDR2 is SVGIG (reference sequence). Trimming cost V 7 bases and J 8 bases, with 20 bases left between them. The CDR3 sequence: CAYAGEGSRGYTF. CDR3 bases: TGTGCCTATGCAGGGGAAGGTAGTAGAGGCTACACCTTC. Based on the CDR3 plus reference TRBV30 and TRBJ1-2, the full variable domain is SQTIHQWPATLVQPVGSPLSLECTVEGTSNPNLYWYRQAAGRGLQLLFYSVGIGQISSEVPQNLSASRPQDRQFILSSKKLLLSDSGFYLCAYAGEGSRGYTFGSGTRLTVV.

This chain connects TRBV28 to TRBJ1-4; 8 bases are shared with TRBD1. The J segment lost 4 bases and the V segment lost 6 bases, leaving 10 bases of the junction unmatched. The germline V gene has CDR1 MDHEN and CDR2 SYDVKM. The CDR3 covers 16 residues. CDR3 bases: TGTGCCAGCAGCCCAGGGGGCGGGGGACATAATGAAAAACTGTTTTTT. It codes for CASSPGGGGHNEKLFF.